This T cell receptor (beta chain) appears in the sequencing data of a study of T cells in localized non-small cell lung cancer. Study-level results: Because sequencing included only one region (of the tumor), heterogeneity remains possible. The study found T cell clonality highest in uninvolved adjacent lung, above tumor.

From germline, CDR1 is MGHDK and CDR2 SYGVNS. Trimming at V came to 6 bases and at J to 2 bases, leaving 3 bases not matched to a gene. The CDR3 spans 13 residues. Profiled with immunoSEQ multiplex PCR; TCRdb holds only in-frame clones, not every one. The sample comprises roughly 3,500 clones, less than 30% of which are singletons, and around 20% rests with the top ten. Concerning this clone: Antigen: not known.

Sequenced material: lung tumor tissue, taken before any cancer treatment. The genes are TRBV25-1 and TRBJ1-2; 7 bases map to TRBD1. This sequence originates from a man between 40 and 70 years old with stage II squamous cell lung carcinoma. This CDR3 is CASSVQGNYGYTF. The CDR3 DNA is TGTGCCAGCAGCGTACAGGGGAACTATGGCTACACCTTC.